This T cell receptor beta chain was sequenced during a study of regulatory T cells in long-lasting Graves disease. Both iRepertoire HTBI primers and Arm-PCR of CDR3 regions were used to build the TCR beta libraries. TCRdb itself ran the multiplex PCR reads through MiXCR, one entry per CDR3 protein. The table shows 700,000 or so distinct CDR3 sequences, with around 30% occurring only once. This clonotype has just a few counts. Time point in this sample: persistent/refractory GD, antithyroid drugs over 5 years with positive TRAb. Generation of the TCR library employed RNA extracted from PBMCs. CDR3 length equals 15 residues. Looked up from germline, CDR1 is SEHNR and CDR2 is FQNEAQ (reference sequence). Trimming removed 4 bases from V and 8 bases from J, with 17 bases in between.

The chain recombines TRBV7-9 with TRBJ1-4; D is ambiguous. The receptor was derived from a female donor with Graves disease. The specimen was peripheral blood mononuclear cells (PBMCs), collected when the disease was refractory, from a patient treated with antithyroid drugs. The CDR3 reads CASSSRVGVEEKLFF. Written as DNA, the CDR3 is TGTGCCAGCAGCTCACGCGTTGGGGTGGAGGAAAAACTGTTTTTT.